This T cell receptor (beta chain) was captured by sequencing in a study of T cell responses to AZD1222 COVID-19 vaccine. Note on this clone: The target antigen is unknown.

The germline V gene encodes CDR1 SGHRS and CDR2 YFSETQ. V was cut by 3 bases and J by 5 bases, with 11 bases left in between. The CDR3 runs to 13 residues. Findings and caveats of the study: Recipients of two AZD1222 doses showed rising Spike-specific TCR breadth and depth.

Sequenced by immunoSEQ multiplex PCR; TCRdb stores in-frame clones only, minus some. This table holds around 120,000 clones, 80% to 90% found once. This sequence originates from an adult in good health. This chain connects TRBV5-1 to TRBJ1-2; D call uncertain. The sample consisted of peripheral blood, taken on day 0 of MenACWY control vaccination. CDR3 region: CASSSLPPYGYTF. The CDR3 region has the DNA TGCGCCAGCAGCTCCCTACCACCGTATGGCTACACCTTC.